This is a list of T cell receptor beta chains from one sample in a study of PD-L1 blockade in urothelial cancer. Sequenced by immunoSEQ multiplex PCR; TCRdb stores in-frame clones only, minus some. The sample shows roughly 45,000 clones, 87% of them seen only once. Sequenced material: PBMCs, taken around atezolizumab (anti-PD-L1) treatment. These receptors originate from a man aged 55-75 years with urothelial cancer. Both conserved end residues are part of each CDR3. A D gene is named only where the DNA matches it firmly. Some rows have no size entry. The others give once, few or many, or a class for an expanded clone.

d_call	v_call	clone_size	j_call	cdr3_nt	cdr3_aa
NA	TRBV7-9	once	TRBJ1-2	TGTGCCAGCAGCCCCCCCAAGGTCCCCGGGGATACAGCCTTC	CASSPPKVPGDTAF
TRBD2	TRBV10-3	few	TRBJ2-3	TGTGCCATCAGCCCCCTGACTAGCGGGGGTACCACAGATACGCAGTATTTT	CAISPLTSGGTTDTQYF
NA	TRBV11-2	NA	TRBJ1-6	TGTGCCAGCAGCTTAGGGGGACAAAATAATTCACCCCTCCACTTT	CASSLGGQNNSPLHF
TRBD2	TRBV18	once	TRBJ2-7	TGTGCCAGCACGACTAGCGGGGGGAAGGCCTACGAGCAGTACTTC	CASTTSGGKAYEQYF
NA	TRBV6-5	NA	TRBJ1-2	TGTGCCAGCAGTTACGATTGGGGAGGGACGGCAGGCTACACCTTC	CASSYDWGGTAGYTF
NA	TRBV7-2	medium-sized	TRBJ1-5	TGTGCCAGCAGCTTATATCCGGGACAGCCCCAGCATTTT	CASSLYPGQPQHF
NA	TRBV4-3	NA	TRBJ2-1	TGCGCCAGCAGCTCGGGGAGCTCCTACAATGAGCAGTTCTTC	CASSSGSSYNEQFF
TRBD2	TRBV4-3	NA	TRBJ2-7	TGCGCCAGCAGCCAAGATCGGGCGGGGGGGCCGAACGAGCAGTACTTC	CASSQDRAGGPNEQYF
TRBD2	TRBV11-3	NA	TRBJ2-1	TGTGCCAGCAGCTCCCCCACCACTAGCGGGACCTACAGTGAGCAGTTCTTC	CASSSPTTSGTYSEQFF
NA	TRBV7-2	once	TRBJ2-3	TGTGCCAGCAGCTCCATCAGAGATACGCAGTATTTT	CASSSIRDTQYF
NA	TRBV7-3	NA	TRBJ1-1	TGTGCCAGCAGCTTGACAGGAGGGAACACTGAAGCTTTCTTT	CASSLTGGNTEAFF
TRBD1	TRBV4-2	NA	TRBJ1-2	TGTGCCAGCAGCATCGACAGGGAGGCTGGCTACACCTTC	CASSIDREAGYTF